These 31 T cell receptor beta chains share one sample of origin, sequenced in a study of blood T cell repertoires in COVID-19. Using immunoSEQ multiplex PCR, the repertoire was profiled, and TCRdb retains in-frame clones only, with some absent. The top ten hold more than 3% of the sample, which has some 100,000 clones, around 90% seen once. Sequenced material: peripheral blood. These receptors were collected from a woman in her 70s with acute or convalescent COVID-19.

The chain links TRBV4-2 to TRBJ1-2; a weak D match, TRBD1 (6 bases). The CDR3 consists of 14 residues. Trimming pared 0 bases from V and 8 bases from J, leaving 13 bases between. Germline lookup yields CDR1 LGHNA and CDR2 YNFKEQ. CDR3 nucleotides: TGTGCCAGCAGCCAAGAAATGGGACAAAGAGGCTACACCTTC. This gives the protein CASSQEMGQRGYTF.

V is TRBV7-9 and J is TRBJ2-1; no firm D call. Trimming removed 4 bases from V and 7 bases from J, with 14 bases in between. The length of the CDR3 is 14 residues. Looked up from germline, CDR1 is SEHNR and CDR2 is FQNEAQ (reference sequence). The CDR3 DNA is TGTGCCAGCAGCTCCAGGTGGGCGCTGAATGAGCAGTTCTTC. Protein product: CASSSRWALNEQFF.

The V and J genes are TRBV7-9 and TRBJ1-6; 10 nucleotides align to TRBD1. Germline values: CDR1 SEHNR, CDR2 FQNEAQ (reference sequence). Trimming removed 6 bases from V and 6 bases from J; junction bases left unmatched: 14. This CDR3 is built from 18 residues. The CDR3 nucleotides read TGTGCCAGCAGTGAGCGCCGGGACAGGGGTAACCGTAATTCACCCCTCCACTTT. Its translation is CASSERRDRGNRNSPLHF.

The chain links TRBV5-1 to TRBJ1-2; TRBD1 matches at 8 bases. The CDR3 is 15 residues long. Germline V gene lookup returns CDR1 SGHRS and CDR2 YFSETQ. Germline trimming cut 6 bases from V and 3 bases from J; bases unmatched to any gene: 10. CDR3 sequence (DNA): TGCGCCAGCACCAGAAACAGGGGGGAGGACTATGGCTACACCTTC. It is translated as CASTRNRGEDYGYTF.

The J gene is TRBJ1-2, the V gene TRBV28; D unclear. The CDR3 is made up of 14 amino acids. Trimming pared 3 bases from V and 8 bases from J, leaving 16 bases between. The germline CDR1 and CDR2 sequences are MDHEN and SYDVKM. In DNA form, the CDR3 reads TGTGCCAGCAGTTTGGCCTCCGTTTCGCAAGGCTACACCTTC. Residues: CASSLASVSQGYTF.

CDR3 protein: CASSLKFGRGLEKLFF. DNA for the CDR3: TGTGCCAGCAGTTTGAAGTTCGGCAGGGGTCTCGAAAAACTGTTTTTT. The gene calls are TRBV27 and TRBJ1-4; D is possibly TRBD1 (6 bases). The CDR3 spans 16 residues. The V end lost 3 bases, the J end lost 8 bases, and 19 bases lay between the germline ends. Germline CDR1 and CDR2: MNHEY and SMNVEV (reference sequence).

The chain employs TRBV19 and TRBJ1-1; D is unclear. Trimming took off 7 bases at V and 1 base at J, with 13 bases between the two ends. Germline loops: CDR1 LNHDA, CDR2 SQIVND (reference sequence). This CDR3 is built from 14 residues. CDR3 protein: CASKGFGKNTEAFF. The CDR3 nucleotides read TGTGCCAGTAAAGGGTTCGGGAAGAACACTGAAGCTTTCTTT.

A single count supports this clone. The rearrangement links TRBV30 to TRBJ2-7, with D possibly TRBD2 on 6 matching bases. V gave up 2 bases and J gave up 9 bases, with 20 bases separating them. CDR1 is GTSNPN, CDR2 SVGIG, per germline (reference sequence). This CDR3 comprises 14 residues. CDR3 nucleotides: TGTGCCTGGAGTTTCAGGACAACCGGACTACCGCAGTACTTC. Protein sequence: CAWSFRTTGLPQYF. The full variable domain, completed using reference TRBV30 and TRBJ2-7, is SQTIHQWPATLVQPVGSPLSLECTVEGTSNPNLYWYRQAAGRGLQLLFYSVGIGQISSEVPQNLSASRPQDRQFILSSKKLLLSDSGFYLCAWSFRTTGLPQYFGPGTRLTVT.

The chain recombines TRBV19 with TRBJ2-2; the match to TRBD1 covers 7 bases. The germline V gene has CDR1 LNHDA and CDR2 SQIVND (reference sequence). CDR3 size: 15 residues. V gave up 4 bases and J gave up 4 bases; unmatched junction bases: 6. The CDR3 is CASSTSGTATGELFF. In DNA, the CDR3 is TGTGCCAGTAGTACTTCGGGGACAGCCACCGGGGAGCTGTTTTTT.

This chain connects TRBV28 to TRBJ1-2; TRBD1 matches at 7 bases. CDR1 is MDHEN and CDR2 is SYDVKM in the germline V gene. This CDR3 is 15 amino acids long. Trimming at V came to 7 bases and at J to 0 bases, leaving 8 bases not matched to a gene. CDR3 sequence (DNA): TGTGCCAGCACCCGACAGGGCCTCTCTAACTATGGCTACACCTTC. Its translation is CASTRQGLSNYGYTF.

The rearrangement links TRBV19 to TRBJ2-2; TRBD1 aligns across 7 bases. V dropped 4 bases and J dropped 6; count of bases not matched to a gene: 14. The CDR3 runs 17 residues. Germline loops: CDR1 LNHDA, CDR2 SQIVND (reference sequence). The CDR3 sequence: CASSRSRETGIAGELFF. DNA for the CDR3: TGTGCCAGTAGTAGAAGTAGAGAGACAGGGATCGCCGGGGAGCTGTTTTTT. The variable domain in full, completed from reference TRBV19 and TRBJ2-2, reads DGGITQSPKYLFRKEGQNVTLSCEQNLNHDAMYWYRQDPGQGLRLIYYSQIVNDFQKGDIAEGYSVSREKKESFPLTVTSAQKNPTAFYLCASSRSRETGIAGELFFGEGSRLTVL.

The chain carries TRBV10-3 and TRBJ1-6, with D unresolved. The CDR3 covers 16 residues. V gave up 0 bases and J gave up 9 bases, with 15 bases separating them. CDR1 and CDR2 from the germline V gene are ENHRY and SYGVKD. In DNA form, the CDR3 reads TGTGCCATCAGTGAGTCGACTTCTACGGTCGGTTCACCCCTCCACTTT. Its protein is CAISESTSTVGSPLHF.

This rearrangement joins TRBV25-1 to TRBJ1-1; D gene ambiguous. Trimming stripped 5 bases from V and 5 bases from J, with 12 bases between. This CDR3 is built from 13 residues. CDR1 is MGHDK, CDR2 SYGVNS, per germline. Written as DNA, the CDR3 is TGTGCCAGCAGTCCCCAGGCAGCAACTGAAGCTTTCTTT. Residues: CASSPQAATEAFF.

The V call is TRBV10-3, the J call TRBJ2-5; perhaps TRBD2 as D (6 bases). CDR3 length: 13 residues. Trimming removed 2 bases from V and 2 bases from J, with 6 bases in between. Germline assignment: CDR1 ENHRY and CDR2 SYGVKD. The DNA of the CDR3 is TGTGCCATCAGTGAGGGGGGGCAAGAGACCCAGTACTTC. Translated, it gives CAISEGGQETQYF.

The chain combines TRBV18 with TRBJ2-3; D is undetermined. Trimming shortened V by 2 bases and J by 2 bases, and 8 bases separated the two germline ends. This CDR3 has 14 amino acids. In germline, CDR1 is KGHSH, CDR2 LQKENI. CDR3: CASSPEQHTDTQYF. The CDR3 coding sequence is TGTGCCAGCTCACCAGAACAGCACACAGATACGCAGTATTTT.

CDR3 loop: CASSLAQARSGNTIYF. CDR3 DNA sequence: TGTGCCAGCAGCTTAGCGCAGGCACGATCTGGAAACACCATATATTTT. The chain joins TRBV7-8 to TRBJ1-3; D is uncertain. V gave up 0 bases and J gave up 1 base, with 10 bases separating them. This CDR3 comprises 16 residues. Germline values: CDR1 SGHVS, CDR2 FQNEAQ.

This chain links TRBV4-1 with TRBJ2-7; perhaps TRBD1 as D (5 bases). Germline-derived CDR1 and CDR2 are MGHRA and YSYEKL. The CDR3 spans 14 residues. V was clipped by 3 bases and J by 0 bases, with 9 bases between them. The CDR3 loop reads CASSQPGISYEQYF. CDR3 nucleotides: TGCGCCAGCAGCCAGCCAGGGATCTCCTACGAGCAGTACTTC.

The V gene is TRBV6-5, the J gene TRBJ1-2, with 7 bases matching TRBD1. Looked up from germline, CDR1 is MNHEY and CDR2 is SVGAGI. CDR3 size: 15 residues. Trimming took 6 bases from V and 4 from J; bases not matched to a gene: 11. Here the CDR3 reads CASRQPTGLGYGYTF. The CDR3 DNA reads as TGTGCCAGCAGACAACCGACAGGGCTGGGCTATGGCTACACCTTC.

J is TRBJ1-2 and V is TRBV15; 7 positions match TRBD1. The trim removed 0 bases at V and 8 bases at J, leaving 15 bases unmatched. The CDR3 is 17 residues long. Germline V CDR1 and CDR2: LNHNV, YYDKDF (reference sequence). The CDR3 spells CATSREYPGQAGGGYTF. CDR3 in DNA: TGTGCCACCAGCAGAGAATACCCAGGACAGGCTGGGGGAGGCTACACCTTC.

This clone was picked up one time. The CDR3 reads CASSEQPYVGDEQFF. The CDR3 nucleotides read TGTGCCAGCAGTGAGCAACCCTACGTCGGGGATGAGCAGTTCTTC. The rearrangement links TRBV6-1 to TRBJ2-1; D might be TRBD2 (5 bases). Deletions cut 3 bases from V and 8 bases from J, with 17 bases between. Germline V gives CDR1 MNHNS, CDR2 SASEGT. The CDR3 sequence is 15 residues long.

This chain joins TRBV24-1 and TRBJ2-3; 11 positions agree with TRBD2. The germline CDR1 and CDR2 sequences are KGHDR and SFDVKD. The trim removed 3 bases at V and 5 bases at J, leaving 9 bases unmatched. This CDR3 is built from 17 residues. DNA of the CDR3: TGTGCCACCAGTGATAGCCGACTAGCGGGGATCGTAGATACGCAGTATTTT. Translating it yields CATSDSRLAGIVDTQYF.

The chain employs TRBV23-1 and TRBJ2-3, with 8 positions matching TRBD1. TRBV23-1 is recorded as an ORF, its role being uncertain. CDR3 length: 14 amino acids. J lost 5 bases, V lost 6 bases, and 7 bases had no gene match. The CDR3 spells CASSPGQGIDTQYF. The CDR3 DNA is TGCGCCAGCAGCCCTGGACAGGGCATAGATACGCAGTATTTT.

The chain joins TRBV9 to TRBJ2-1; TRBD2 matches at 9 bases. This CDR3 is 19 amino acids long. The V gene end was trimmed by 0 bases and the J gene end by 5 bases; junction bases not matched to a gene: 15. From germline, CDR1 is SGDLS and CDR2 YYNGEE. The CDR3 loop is CASSVGLSGGPPQNNEQFF. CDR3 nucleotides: TGTGCCAGCAGCGTAGGGCTAAGCGGGGGGCCCCCGCAAAACAATGAGCAGTTCTTC.

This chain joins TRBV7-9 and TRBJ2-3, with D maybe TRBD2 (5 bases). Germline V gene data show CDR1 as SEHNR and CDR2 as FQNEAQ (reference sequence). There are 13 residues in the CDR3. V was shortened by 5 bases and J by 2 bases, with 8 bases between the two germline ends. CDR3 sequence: CASSPGFTDTQYF. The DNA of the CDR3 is TGTGCCAGCAGCCCGGGGTTCACAGATACGCAGTATTTT.

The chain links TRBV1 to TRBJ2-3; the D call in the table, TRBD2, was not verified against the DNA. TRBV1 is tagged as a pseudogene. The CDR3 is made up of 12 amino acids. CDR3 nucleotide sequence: TGCACCAGCAGCCAAGGACTTAATACGCAGTATTTT. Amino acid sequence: CTSSQGLNTQYF.

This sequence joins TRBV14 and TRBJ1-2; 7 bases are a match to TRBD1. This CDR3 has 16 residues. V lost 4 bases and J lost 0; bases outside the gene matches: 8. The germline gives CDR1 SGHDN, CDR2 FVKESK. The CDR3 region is CASSRTGTEANYGYTF. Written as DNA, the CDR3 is TGTGCCAGCAGCCGGACCGGGACAGAAGCTAACTATGGCTACACCTTC. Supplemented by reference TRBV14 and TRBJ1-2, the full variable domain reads EAGVTQFPSHSVIEKGQTVTLRCDPISGHDNLYWYRRVMGKEIKFLLHFVKESKQDESGMPNNRFLAERTGGTYSTLKVQPAELEDSGVYFCASSRTGTEANYGYTFGSGTRLTVV.

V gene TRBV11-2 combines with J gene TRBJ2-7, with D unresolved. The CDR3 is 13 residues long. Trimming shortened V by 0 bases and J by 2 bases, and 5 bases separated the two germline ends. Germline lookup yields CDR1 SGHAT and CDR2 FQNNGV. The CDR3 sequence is CASSLDPPYEQYF. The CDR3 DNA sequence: TGTGCCAGCAGCTTAGACCCTCCCTACGAGCAGTACTTC. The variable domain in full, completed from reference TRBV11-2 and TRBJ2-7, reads EAGVAQSPRYKIIEKRQSVAFWCNPISGHATLYWYQQILGQGPKLLIQFQNNGVVDDSQLPKDRFSAERLKGVDSTLKIQPAKLEDSAVYLCASSLDPPYEQYFGPGTRLTVT.

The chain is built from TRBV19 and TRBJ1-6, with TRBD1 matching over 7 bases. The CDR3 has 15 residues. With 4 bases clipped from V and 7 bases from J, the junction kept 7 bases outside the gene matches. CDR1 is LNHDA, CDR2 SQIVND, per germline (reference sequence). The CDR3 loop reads CASSREQGRNSPLHF. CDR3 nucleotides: TGTGCCAGTAGTAGGGAACAGGGGCGCAATTCACCCCTCCACTTT.

CDR3 nucleotide sequence: TGTGCCAGCAGCCGCGACAGGGTTAAGGATTCACCCCTCCACTTT. This gives the protein CASSRDRVKDSPLHF. The J gene is TRBJ1-6, the V gene TRBV7-9; TRBD1 matches at 7 bases. There are 15 residues in the CDR3. J lost 8 bases, V lost 5 bases, and 9 bases had no gene match. Germline assignment: CDR1 SEHNR and CDR2 FQNEAQ (reference sequence).

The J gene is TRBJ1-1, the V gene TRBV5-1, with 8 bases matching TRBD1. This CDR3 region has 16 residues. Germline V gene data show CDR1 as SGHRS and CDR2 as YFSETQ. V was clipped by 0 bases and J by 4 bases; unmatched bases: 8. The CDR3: CASSLDPGQGRTEAFF. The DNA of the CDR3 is TGCGCCAGCAGCTTGGACCCAGGACAGGGCCGCACTGAAGCTTTCTTT. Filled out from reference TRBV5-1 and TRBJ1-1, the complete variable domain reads KAGVTQTPRYLIKTRGQQVTLSCSPISGHRSVSWYQQTPGQGLQFLFEYFSETQRNKGNFPGRFSGRQFSNSRSEMNVSTLELGDSALYLCASSLDPGQGRTEAFFGQGTRLTVV.

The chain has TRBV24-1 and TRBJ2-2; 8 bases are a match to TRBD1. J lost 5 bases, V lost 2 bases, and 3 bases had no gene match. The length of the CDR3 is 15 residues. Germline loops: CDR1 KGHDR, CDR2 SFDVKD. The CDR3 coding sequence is TGTGCCACCAGTGATTGGCAGGGGGCGACCGGGGAGCTGTTTTTT. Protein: CATSDWQGATGELFF.